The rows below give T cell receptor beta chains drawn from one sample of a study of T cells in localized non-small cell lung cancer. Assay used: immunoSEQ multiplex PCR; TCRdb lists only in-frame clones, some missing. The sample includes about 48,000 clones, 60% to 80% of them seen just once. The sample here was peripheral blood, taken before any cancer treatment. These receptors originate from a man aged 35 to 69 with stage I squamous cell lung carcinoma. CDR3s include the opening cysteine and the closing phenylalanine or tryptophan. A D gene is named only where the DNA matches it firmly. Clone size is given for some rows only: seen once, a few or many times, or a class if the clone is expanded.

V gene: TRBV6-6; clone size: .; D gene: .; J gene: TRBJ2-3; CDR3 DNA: TGTGCCAGCAGCCGACCACTGGGACCTAGCACAGATACGCAGTATTTT; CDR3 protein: CASSRPLGPSTDTQYF
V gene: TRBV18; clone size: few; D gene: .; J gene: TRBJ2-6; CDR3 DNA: TGTGCCAGCTCGCAGACTGCTGGGGCCAACGTCCTGACTTTC; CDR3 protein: CASSQTAGANVLTF
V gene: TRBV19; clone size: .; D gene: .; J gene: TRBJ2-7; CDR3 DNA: TGTGCCAGTAGTATAATCCACGAGGCGGCAGGCCGATCCTACGAGCAGTACTTC; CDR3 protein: CASSIIHEAAGRSYEQYF
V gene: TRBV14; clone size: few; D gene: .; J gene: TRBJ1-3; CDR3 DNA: TGTGCCAGCAGTCTACAGGGAATCTCTGGAAACACCATATATTTT; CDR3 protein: CASSLQGISGNTIYF
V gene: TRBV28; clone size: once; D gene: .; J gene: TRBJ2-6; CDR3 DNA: TGTGCCAGCAGTTTAGGGACTTACGGGGCCAACGTCCTGACTTTC; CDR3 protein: CASSLGTYGANVLTF
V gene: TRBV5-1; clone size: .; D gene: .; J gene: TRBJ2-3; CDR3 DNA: TGCGCCAGCAGCGTGCCGGCCGGACAGCCAGATACGCAGTATTTT; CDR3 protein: CASSVPAGQPDTQYF
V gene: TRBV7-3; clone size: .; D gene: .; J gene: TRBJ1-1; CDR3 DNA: TGTGCCAGCAGCTTAACAGACTACACTGAAGCTTTCTTT; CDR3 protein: CASSLTDYTEAFF
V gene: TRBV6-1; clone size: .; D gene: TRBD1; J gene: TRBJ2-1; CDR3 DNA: TGTGCCAGCAGAATGGGACAGTGGAATGAGCAGTTCTTC; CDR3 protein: CASRMGQWNEQFF
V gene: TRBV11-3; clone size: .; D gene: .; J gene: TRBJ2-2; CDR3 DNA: TGTGCCAGCAGCGCTAACACCGGGGAGCTGTTTTTT; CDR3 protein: CASSANTGELFF
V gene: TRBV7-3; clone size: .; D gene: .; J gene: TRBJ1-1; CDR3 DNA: TGTGCCAGCAAGATGGGACCAGGGACTGAAGCTTTCTTT; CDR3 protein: CASKMGPGTEAFF
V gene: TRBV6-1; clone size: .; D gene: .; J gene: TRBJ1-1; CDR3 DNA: TGTGCCAGCAAGGCGACCTCGGATCTGGCTGAAGCTTTCTTT; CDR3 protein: CASKATSDLAEAFF
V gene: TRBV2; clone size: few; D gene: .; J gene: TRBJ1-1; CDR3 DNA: TGTGCCAGCAGGCAGGGCATGACTGAAGCTTTCTTT; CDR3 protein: CASRQGMTEAFF
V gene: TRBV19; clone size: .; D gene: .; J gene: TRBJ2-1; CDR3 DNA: TGTGCCAGTAGTGTCAGGTGGAATGAGCAGTTCTTC; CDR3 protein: CASSVRWNEQFF
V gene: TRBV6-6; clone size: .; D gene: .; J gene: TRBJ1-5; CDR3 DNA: TGTGCCAGCAGGCAGGCGAGCAATCAGCCCCAGCATTTT; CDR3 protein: CASRQASNQPQHF
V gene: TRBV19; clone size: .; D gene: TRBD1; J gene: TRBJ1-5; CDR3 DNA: TGTGCCAGTAGTATGGACAGGGGACATTCTAGTCAGCCCCAGCATTTT; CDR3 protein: CASSMDRGHSSQPQHF
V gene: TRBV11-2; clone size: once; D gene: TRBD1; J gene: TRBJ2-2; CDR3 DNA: TGTGCCAGCAGCTGGACAGGTTACGGGGAGCTGTTTTTT; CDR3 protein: CASSWTGYGELFF
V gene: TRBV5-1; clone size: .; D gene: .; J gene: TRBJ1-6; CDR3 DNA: TGCGCCAGCAGCTTGTATGGTCAGCCGTTAAATTCACCCCTCCACTTT; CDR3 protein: CASSLYGQPLNSPLHF
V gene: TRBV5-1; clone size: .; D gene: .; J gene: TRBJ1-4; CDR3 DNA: TGCGCCAGCAGCTTGTCAGGGTTTAACCTGTTTTTT; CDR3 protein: CASSLSGFNLFF
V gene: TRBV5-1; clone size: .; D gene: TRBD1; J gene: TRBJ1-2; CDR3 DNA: TGCGCCAGCAGCTTGGCCGACAGGGGGCCGGGAGGCTACACCTTC; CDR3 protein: CASSLADRGPGGYTF
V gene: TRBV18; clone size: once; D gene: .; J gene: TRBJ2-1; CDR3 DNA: TGTGCCAGCTCACCTCCAACGGGGGGCCCAAGCAACAATGAGCAGTTCTTC; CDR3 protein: CASSPPTGGPSNNEQFF
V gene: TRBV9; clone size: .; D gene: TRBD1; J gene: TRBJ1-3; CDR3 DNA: TGTGCCAGCAGCGTAGCTGGGGACAGTAGATTCTCTGGAAACACCATATATTTT; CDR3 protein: CASSVAGDSRFSGNTIYF
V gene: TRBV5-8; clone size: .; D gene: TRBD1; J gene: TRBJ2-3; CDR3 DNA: TGTGCCAGCAGCTCAGGGGGTTCTCGCACAGATACGCAGTATTTT; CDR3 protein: CASSSGGSRTDTQYF
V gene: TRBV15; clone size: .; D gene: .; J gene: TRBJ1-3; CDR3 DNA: TGTGCCACCAGCAGAGATCACAGGGTAAACACCATATATTTT; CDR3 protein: CATSRDHRVNTIYF
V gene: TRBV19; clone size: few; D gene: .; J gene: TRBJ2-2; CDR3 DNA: TGTGCCAGTGGTCCAGTCTCGAACACCGGGGAGCTGTTTTTT; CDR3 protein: CASGPVSNTGELFF
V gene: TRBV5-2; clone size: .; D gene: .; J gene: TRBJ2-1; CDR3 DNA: TGTGCCAGCAGGGGCACAGGGAGCTCCTACAATGAGCAGTTCTTC; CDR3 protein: CASRGTGSSYNEQFF
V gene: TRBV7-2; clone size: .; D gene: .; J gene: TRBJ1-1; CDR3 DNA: TGTGCCAGCAGCGGCAAAGGTTTGAACACTGAAGCTTTCTTT; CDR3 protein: CASSGKGLNTEAFF
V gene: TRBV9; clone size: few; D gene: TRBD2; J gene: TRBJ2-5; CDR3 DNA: TGTGCCAGCACCGAAGGCGGGGGGGCATTGGAGACCCAGTACTTC; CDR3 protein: CASTEGGGALETQYF
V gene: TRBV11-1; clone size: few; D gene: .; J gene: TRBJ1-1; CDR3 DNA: TGTGCCAGCAGCTTCGGCCTCGAGGCTTTCTTT; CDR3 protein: CASSFGLEAFF
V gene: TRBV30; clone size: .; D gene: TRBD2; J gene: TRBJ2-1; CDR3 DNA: TGTGCCGGAGCGGGGTACGATGAGCAGTTCTTC; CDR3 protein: CAGAGYDEQFF
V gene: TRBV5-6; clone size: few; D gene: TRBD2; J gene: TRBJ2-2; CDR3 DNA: TGTGCCAGCAGCTTGGGCCAACTAGCGTCCGGGGAGCTGTTTTTT; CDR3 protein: CASSLGQLASGELFF
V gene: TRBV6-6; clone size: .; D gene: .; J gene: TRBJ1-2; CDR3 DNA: TGTGCCAGCACCGCAGGGTCGGGAGGCTACACCTTC; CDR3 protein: CASTAGSGGYTF
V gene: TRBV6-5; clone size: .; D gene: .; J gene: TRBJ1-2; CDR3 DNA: TGTGCCAGCCGGGGGGCGAGGAATGGCTACACCTTC; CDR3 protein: CASRGARNGYTF
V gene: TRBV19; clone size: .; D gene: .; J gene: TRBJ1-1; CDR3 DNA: TGTGCCAGTAGTATAGATCTTCGCACTGAAGCTTTCTTT; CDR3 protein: CASSIDLRTEAFF
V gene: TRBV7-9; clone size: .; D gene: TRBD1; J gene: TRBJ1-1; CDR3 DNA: TGTGCCAGCAGAAAACCGAGGGGGCTGATGACTGAAGCTTTCTTT; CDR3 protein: CASRKPRGLMTEAFF
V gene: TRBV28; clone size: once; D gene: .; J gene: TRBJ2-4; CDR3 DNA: TGTGCCAGCAGTTTGACAGAACTAGCCAAAAACATTCAGTACTTC; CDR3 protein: CASSLTELAKNIQYF
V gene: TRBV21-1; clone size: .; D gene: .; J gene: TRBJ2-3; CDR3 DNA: TGTGCCAGCGGCGGACAGGGGGCGTGGGATACGCAGTATTTT; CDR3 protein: CASGGQGAWDTQYF
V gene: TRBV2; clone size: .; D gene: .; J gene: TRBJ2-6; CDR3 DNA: TGTGCCAGCCGCAGGCGGGACAACTTCTTCTCTGGGGCCAACGTCCTGACTTTC; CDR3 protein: CASRRRDNFFSGANVLTF
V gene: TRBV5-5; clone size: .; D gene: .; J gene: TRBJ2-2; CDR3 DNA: TGTGCCAGCAGCCGGCAGAACACCGGGGAGCTGTTTTTT; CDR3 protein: CASSRQNTGELFF
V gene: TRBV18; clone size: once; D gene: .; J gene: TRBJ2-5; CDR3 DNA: TGTGCCAGCTCACCGGGGACCCAAAAGACCCAGTACTTC; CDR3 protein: CASSPGTQKTQYF
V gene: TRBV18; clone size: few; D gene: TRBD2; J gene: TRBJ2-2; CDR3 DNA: TGTGCCAGCTCACCACCGGCTAGCGGGGTCGCCGGGGAGCTGTTTTTT; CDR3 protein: CASSPPASGVAGELFF